Listed below are T cell receptor beta chains from one sample, sequenced in a study of T cell responses to AZD1222 COVID-19 vaccine. This table comes from immunoSEQ multiplex PCR, and its TCRdb copy is limited to in-frame clones, with some not included. The sample holds more than 150,000 clones, approximately 92% seen once. The source was peripheral blood, collected on day 0 of AZD1222 vaccination. The receptors were gathered from an adult in good health. The CDR3 runs from the conserved cysteine through the conserved F or W. The D gene is left open where the match is weak. The size entry is marked missing in some rows and otherwise reads once, few, many or a size class.

clone size	D gene	V gene	J gene	CDR3 protein	CDR3 DNA
.	TRBD1	TRBV30	TRBJ1-1	CAWSSSPGQTEAFF	TGTGCCTGGAGTTCATCTCCGGGACAGACTGAAGCTTTCTTT
.	.	TRBV6-5	TRBJ1-2	CASSLEGLVNYGYTF	TGTGCCAGCAGTTTGGAGGGGCTCGTCAACTATGGCTACACCTTC
.	TRBD2	TRBV7-6	TRBJ2-7	CASSLEPSGSSYEQYF	TGTGCCAGCAGCTTAGAGCCTAGCGGGAGCTCCTACGAGCAGTACTTC
.	TRBD1	TRBV5-4	TRBJ2-2	CASSSVKGQFTGELFF	TGTGCCAGCAGCTCAGTTAAGGGACAGTTCACCGGGGAGCTGTTTTTT
.	.	TRBV7-9	TRBJ2-5	CASSPPFTRDTKETQYF	TGTGCCAGCAGCCCCCCCTTTACCCGGGACACGAAAGAGACCCAGTACTTC
.	.	TRBV10-3	TRBJ1-1	CAVTDLSNTEAFF	TGTGCCGTAACTGACCTCTCGAACACTGAAGCTTTCTTT
.	.	TRBV3-1/TRBV3-2	TRBJ1-2	CASSQGAGVAGYTF	TGTGCCAGCAGCCAAGGGGCAGGGGTGGCTGGCTACACCTTC
.	.	TRBV18	TRBJ1-1	CASSPLAGQNTEAFF	TGTGCCAGCTCACCACTAGCGGGACAGAACACTGAAGCTTTCTTT
few	.	TRBV7-8	TRBJ1-2	CASSLAPSNYGYTF	TGTGCCAGCAGCTTAGCGCCAAGCAACTATGGCTACACCTTC
.	.	TRBV5-1	TRBJ2-1	CASSQDNEQFF	TGCGCCAGCAGTCAAGACAATGAGCAGTTCTTC
once	.	TRBV3-1/TRBV3-2	TRBJ1-1	CASSQALGALTEAFF	TGTGCCAGCAGCCAAGCGTTAGGGGCGCTTACTGAAGCTTTCTTT
.	.	TRBV6-2/TRBV6-3	TRBJ1-2	CASSYGGRIYGYTF	TGTGCCAGCAGTTACGGCGGTAGGATCTATGGCTACACCTTC
.	.	TRBV19	TRBJ1-2	CASGEGQSSFGYTF	TGTGCCAGTGGGGAAGGACAGTCTAGTTTTGGCTACACCTTC
.	.	TRBV4-1	TRBJ1-1	CASSQDLGVGEAFF	TGCGCCAGCAGCCAAGACCTCGGGGTCGGTGAAGCTTTCTTT
.	TRBD2	TRBV7-9	TRBJ2-1	CASSELAGLQKGNEQFF	TGTGCCAGCAGCGAACTAGCGGGCCTACAAAAGGGGAATGAGCAGTTCTTC
.	.	TRBV12-3/TRBV12-4	TRBJ1-1	CASSLGTNPEAFF	TGTGCCAGCAGTTTGGGCACCAACCCTGAAGCTTTCTTT
few	TRBD1	TRBV6-6	TRBJ1-3	CASSYEGASGNTIYF	TGTGCCAGCAGTTACGAGGGGGCTTCTGGAAACACCATATATTTT
once	.	TRBV27	TRBJ1-1	CASRLAGAPDEAFF	TGTGCCAGCCGATTAGCAGGGGCCCCGGATGAAGCTTTCTTT
.	TRBD1	TRBV27	TRBJ1-5	CASSSGQGGGQPQHF	TGTGCCAGCAGCTCGGGACAGGGGGGCGGTCAGCCCCAGCATTTT
.	TRBD1	TRBV4-1	TRBJ2-7	CASSQGSGTGYDEQYF	TGCGCCAGCAGCCAAGGATCCGGGACAGGGTACGACGAGCAGTACTTC
once	.	TRBV10-3	TRBJ1-2	CAISGGRGGGYTF	TGTGCCATCAGTGGAGGCAGGGGAGGTGGCTACACCTTC
.	.	TRBV19	TRBJ2-3	CASSIAETAATDTQYF	TGTGCCAGTAGTATAGCGGAGACAGCAGCCACAGATACGCAGTATTTT
.	.	TRBV12-3/TRBV12-4	TRBJ1-5	CASSFSGDQPQHF	TGTGCCAGCAGTTTCTCTGGTGATCAGCCCCAGCATTTT
.	TRBD1	TRBV7-2	TRBJ2-3	CASSLGQGALADTQYF	TGTGCCAGCAGCTTAGGCCAGGGGGCATTGGCAGATACGCAGTATTTT